The present entry profiles one T cell receptor (beta chain) with its context. CD8 cells classed as naive were CD45RO-negative and positively selected for CCR7, excluding terminally differentiated effector memory CD45RA+ cells. Healthy HIV-negative adults without recent acute infections or vaccinations served as donors. The DNA input per sorted-subset replicate PCR was 150 to 200 ng, corresponding to 28,000 or so T cell genomes. Using immunoSEQ multiplex PCR, the repertoire was profiled, and TCRdb retains in-frame clones only, with some absent. The table has fewer than 800,000 clones, about 90% seen once; the top ten hold approximately 22%. CDR1 is MNHEY and CDR2 is SVGAGI in the germline V gene. The CDR3 contains 15 residues. Deletions cut 5 bases from V and 3 bases from J, with 14 bases between. This sample was included in a study of shared clonotypes between healthy human individuals. Study-wide background: The study enrolled a couple of women and a few men aged 18 to 49.

The sample comprised naive CD8+ T cells sorted from blood. The rearrangement joins TRBV6-5 to TRBJ2-1, with a possible D match to TRBD2 (5 bases). The TCR sequence derives from a man aged 30 to 39 in good health. The CDR3: CASSLGIEHYNEQFF. As DNA, the CDR3 is TGTGCCAGCAGTCTCGGGATAGAACACTACAATGAGCAGTTCTTC.